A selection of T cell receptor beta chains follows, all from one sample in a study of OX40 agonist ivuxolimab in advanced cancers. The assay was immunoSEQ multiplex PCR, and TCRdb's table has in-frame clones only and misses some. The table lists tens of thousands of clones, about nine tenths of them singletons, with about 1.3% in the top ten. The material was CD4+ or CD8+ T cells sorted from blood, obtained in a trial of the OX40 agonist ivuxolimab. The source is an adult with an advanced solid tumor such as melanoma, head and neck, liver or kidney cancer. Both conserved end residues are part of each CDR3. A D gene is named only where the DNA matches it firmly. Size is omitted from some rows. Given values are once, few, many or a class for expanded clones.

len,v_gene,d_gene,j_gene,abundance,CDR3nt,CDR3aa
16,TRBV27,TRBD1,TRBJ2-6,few,TGTGCCAGCCGGAGACAGGGGGACTCTGGGGCCAACGTCCTGACTTTC,CASRRQGDSGANVLTF
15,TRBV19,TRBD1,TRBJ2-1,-,TGTGCCAGTAGTGCTACCGGGACAGGGTACAATGAGCAGTTCTTC,CASSATGTGYNEQFF
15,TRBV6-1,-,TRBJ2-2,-,TGTGCCAGCAGGTCCGGTAGGAGGGCCCCCGGGGAGCTGTTTTTT,CASRSGRRAPGELFF
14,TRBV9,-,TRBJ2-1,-,TGTGCCAGCAGCGCCCAAAGCCTGTACAATGAGCAGTTCTTC,CASSAQSLYNEQFF
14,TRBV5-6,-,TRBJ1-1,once,TGTGCCAGCAGCCCTATCCCGGAAAACACTGAAGCTTTCTTT,CASSPIPENTEAFF
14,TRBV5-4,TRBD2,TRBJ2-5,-,TGTGCCAGCAGCTTCGCTAGCGGGCAAGAGACCCAGTACTTC,CASSFASGQETQYF
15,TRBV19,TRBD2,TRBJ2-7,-,TGTGCCAGTAGTATCGTACTAGCGGACGCCTACGAGCAGTACTTC,CASSIVLADAYEQYF
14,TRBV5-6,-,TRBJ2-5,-,TGTGCCAGCAGCTTGGGGAGACTTCAAGAGACCCAGTACTTC,CASSLGRLQETQYF
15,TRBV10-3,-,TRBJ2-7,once,TGTGCCATCAGCCCCCCCGGGCGGACCACCTACGAGCAGTACTTC,CAISPPGRTTYEQYF
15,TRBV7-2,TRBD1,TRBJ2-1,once,TGTGCCAGCAGACCGGCCGGGACAGGGGCCGGTGAGCAGTTCTTC,CASRPAGTGAGEQFF
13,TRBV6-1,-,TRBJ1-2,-,TGTGCCAGCAGGGGACTTCGAAACTATGGCTACACCTTC,CASRGLRNYGYTF
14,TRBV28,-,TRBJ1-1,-,TGTGCCAGCAGTTCTGCTACAGGGTTGGCTGAAGCTTTCTTT,CASSSATGLAEAFF
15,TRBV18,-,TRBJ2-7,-,TGTGCCAGCTCACCAGACGTGGGCGGGTTAGACGAGCAGTACTTC,CASSPDVGGLDEQYF
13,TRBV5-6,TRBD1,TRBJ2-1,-,TGTGCCAGCAGCAGGGGACAGGGAAATGAGCAGTTCTTC,CASSRGQGNEQFF
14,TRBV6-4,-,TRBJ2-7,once,TGTGCCAGCACCAAGACAGGAGCCTCCCGCGAGCAGTACTTC,CASTKTGASREQYF
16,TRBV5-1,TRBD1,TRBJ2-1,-,TGCGCCAGCAGCTTGGTTGCAGGGGGCTCTGCTAGTGAGCAGTTCTTC,CASSLVAGGSASEQFF
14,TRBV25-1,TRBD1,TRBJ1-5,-,TGTGCCAGCGGGACAGGGAATGGCAATCAGCCCCAGCATTTT,CASGTGNGNQPQHF
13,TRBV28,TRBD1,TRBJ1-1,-,TGTGCCACCCTGACAGGGTGGAATGATCGGGCTTTCTTT,CATLTGWNDRAFF
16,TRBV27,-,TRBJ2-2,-,TGTGCCAGCAGCCCCCCCGGGACATTGGGGACCGGGGAGCTGTTTTTT,CASSPPGTLGTGELFF
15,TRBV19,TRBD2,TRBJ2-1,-,TGTGCCAGTAGGGCAGCGGGAGGGCTTTACAATGAGCAGTTCTTC,CASRAAGGLYNEQFF
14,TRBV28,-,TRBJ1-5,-,TGTGCCAGCAGGGGGGAGAGGGGAGACCAGCCCCAGCATTTT,CASRGERGDQPQHF
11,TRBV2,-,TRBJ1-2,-,TGTGCCAGCAGTAGAAATCGGGACCATAAATTC,CASSRNRDHKF
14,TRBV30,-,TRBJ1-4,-,TGTGCCTCCAGTAGGGGGGTCCCAAATGAAAAACTGTTTTTT,CASSRGVPNEKLFF
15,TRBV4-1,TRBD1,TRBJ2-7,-,TGCGCCAGCAGTCCTGGACAGGTTAGCTCCTACGAGCAGTACTTC,CASSPGQVSSYEQYF
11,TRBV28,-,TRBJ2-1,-,TGTGCCAGCAAAGACTGGGGAGAGCAGTTCTTC,CASKDWGEQFF
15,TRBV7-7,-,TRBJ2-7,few,TGTGCTAGCAGCTTAGGAGTAGTAGACTTGGCCGAGCAGTACTTC,CASSLGVVDLAEQYF
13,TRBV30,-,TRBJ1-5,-,TGTGCCTGGAGTGGAGACGGAGGCCAGCCCCAGCATTTT,CAWSGDGGQPQHF
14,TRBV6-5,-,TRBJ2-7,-,TGTGCCAGCAGTTACGGGGGGTCCTACTACGAGCAGTACTTC,CASSYGGSYYEQYF
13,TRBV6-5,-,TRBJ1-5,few,TGTGCCAGCAGTCCCGCTTTGGGGTGGCCCCAGCATTTT,CASSPALGWPQHF
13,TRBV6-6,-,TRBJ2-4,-,TGTGCCAGCAGGGACGGATCCAAAAACATTCAGTACTTC,CASRDGSKNIQYF
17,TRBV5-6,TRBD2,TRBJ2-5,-,TGTGCCAGCAGCTTGGCAGTGAGTAGCGGGGGTGGTAAGACCCAGTACTTC,CASSLAVSSGGGKTQYF
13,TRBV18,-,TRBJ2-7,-,TGTGCCAGCTCACCAACTTCAGGGGATGAGCAGTACTTC,CASSPTSGDEQYF
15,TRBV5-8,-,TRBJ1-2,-,TGTGCCAGCAGCCGTGACAGCCAGACTAACTATGGCTACACCTTC,CASSRDSQTNYGYTF
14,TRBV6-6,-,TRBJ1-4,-,TGTGCCAGCAGTGAGACAGAGCTTAATGAAAAACTGTTTTTT,CASSETELNEKLFF
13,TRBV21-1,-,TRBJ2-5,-,TGTGCCAGTCAGCCATTGGGCAGGGGGACCCAGTACTTC,CASQPLGRGTQYF
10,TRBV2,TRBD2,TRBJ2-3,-,TGTGCCAGCACATCAGGGACTAGCTATTTT,CASTSGTSYF
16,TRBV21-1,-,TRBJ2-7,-,TGTGCCAGCAGCAAAGTGACTAGCGGGGACTTCTACGAGCAGTACTTC,CASSKVTSGDFYEQYF
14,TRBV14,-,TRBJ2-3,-,TGTGCCAGCAGCGACAGAGATATGGAAGATACGCAGTATTTT,CASSDRDMEDTQYF
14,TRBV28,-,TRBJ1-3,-,TGTGCCAGCACCAAGGGGGGGCCGGGAAACACCATATATTTT,CASTKGGPGNTIYF
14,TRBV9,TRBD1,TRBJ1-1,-,TGTGCCAGCAGCGTTGGACAGGCGGACACTGAAGCTTTCTTT,CASSVGQADTEAFF
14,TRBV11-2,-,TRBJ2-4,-,TGTGCCAGCAGCTTAGAGGGTGTACCAGTACAGGTGGACTTC,CASSLEGVPVQVDF
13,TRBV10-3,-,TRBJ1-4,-,TGTGCCATCAGGGACAGCAATAATGAAAAACTGTTTTTT,CAIRDSNNEKLFF
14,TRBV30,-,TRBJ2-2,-,TGTGCCTGGAGCCCCCGCCCCGCTGGCGGGGAGCTGTTTTTT,CAWSPRPAGGELFF
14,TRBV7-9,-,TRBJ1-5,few,TGTGCCAGCAGCTTTCAGGGTAGCAATCAGCCCCAGCATTTT,CASSFQGSNQPQHF
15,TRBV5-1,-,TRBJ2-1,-,TGCGCCAGCAGCTGGGAGACATACTCCTACAATGAGCAGTTCTTC,CASSWETYSYNEQFF
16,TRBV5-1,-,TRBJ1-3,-,TGCGCCAGCAGCTTTCAGGGTCAAGACTCTGGAAACACCATATATTTT,CASSFQGQDSGNTIYF
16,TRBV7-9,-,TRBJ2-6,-,TGTGCCAGCAGCTTAGCAGGGGGTTACGGGGCCAACGTCCTGACTTTC,CASSLAGGYGANVLTF
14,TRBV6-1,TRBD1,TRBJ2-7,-,TGTGCCAGCAGCTCCAGGACAGGGGCCTACGAGCAGTACTTC,CASSSRTGAYEQYF
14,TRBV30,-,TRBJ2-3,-,TGTGCCTGGAGTGTAGGGGGTAGCACAGATACGCAGTATTTT,CAWSVGGSTDTQYF
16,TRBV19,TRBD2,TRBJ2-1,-,TGTGCCAGTAGACCCGCTATGCGGGGGGGCGCTTATGAGCAGTTCTTC,CASRPAMRGGAYEQFF
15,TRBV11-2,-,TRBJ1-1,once,TGTGCCAGCAGCTTAGAACCGGGGCGTACCCCTGAAGCTTTCTTT,CASSLEPGRTPEAFF